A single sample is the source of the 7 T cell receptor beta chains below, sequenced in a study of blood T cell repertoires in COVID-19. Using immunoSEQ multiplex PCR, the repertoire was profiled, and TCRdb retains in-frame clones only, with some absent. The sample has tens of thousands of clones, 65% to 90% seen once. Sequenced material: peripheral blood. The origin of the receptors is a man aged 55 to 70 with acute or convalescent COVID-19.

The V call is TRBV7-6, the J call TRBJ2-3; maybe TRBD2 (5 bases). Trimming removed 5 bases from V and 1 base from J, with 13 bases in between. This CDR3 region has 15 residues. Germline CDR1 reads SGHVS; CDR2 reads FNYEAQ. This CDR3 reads CASSLTPGGTDTQYF. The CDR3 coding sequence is TGTGCCAGCAGCCTGACCCCCGGGGGCACAGATACGCAGTATTTT.

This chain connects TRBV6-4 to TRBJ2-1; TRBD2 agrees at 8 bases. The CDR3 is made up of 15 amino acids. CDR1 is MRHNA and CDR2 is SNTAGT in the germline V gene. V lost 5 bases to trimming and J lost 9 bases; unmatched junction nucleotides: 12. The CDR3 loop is CASSRRGGELTEQFF. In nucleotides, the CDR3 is TGTGCCAGCAGTCGCCGGGGGGGAGAGCTCACTGAGCAGTTCTTC.

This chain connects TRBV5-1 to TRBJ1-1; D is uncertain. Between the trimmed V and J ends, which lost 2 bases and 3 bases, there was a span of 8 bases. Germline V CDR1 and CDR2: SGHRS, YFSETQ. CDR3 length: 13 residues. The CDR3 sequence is CASSFLPDTEAFF. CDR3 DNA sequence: TGCGCCAGCAGCTTCCTCCCGGACACTGAAGCTTTCTTT.

Written as DNA, the CDR3 is TGTGCCAGCAGTTACACGGGACAGGCGGGCGCCAACGTCCTGACTTTC. It yields the protein CASSYTGQAGANVLTF. The rearrangement uses TRBV6-5 and TRBJ2-6, with 8 nucleotides matching TRBD1. The ends lost 2 bases at V and 7 bases at J; junction bases unmatched: 7. This CDR3 spans 16 amino acids. CDR1 is MNHEY, CDR2 SVGAGI, per germline.

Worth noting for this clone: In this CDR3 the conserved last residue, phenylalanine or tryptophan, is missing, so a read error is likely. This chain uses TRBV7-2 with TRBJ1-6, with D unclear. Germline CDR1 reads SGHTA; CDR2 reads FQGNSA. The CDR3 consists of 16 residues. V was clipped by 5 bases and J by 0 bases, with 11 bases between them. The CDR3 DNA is TGTGCCAGCAGCCCTTATACGAGCTCCTATAATTCACCCCTCCACCTT. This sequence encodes CASSPYTSSYNSPLHL.

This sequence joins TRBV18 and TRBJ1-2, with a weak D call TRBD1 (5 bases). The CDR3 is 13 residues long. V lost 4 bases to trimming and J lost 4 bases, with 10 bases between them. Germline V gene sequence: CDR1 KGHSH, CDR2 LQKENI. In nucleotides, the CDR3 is TGTGCCAGCTCACGCGGGGCGGGCTATGGCTACACCTTC. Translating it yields CASSRGAGYGYTF.

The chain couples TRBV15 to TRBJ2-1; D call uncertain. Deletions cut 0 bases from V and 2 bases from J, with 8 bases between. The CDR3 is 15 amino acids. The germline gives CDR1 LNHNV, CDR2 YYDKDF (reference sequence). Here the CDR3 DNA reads TGTGCCACCAGCAGAGACGGTCTTCCCTACAATGAGCAGTTCTTC. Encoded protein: CATSRDGLPYNEQFF. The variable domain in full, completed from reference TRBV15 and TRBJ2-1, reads DAMVIQNPRYQVTQFGKPVTLSCSQTLNHNVMYWYQQKSSQAPKLLFHYYDKDFNNEADTPDNFQSRRPNTSFCFLDIRSPGLGDTAMYLCATSRDGLPYNEQFFGPGTRLTVL.